The clone carrying this T cell receptor beta chain was recorded a few times. As yet, its antigen is unknown. Each donor gave one heparinised blood draw averaging roughly 100 mL. This entry is derived from a study of beta chain features in type 1 diabetes. Study in general: The study examined 107,917,701 sorted cells across all samples.

Germline CDR1 is MNHEY and CDR2 is SVGAGI. J gave up 0 bases and V 6 bases, and 0 bases lay outside the gene matches. The CDR3 is 13 amino acids. Findings of the study overall: A moderate, significant TCRB CDR3 shortening appeared in type 1 diabetes across four CD4+ subsets. PCR, the amplification step, might favor shorter templates, equally in patients and controls.

Expressed TCRB transcripts got sequenced, as all isolated RNA was reverse transcribed. Method: immunoSEQ multiplex PCR; TCRdb's copy keeps in-frame clones and lacks some. The repertoire has some 25,000 clones, roughly 50% of them found once; the top ten carry under 1.5%. The receptor's source is a young woman with type 1 diabetes. V and J are TRBV6-5 and TRBJ1-1; 8 bases align to TRBD1. Sequenced input: Tregs from blood. The CDR3: CASSRGLNTEAFF. Here the CDR3 DNA reads TGTGCCAGCAGCAGGGGGCTGAACACTGAAGCTTTCTTT.